The entry below gives a single T cell receptor (beta chain) sequence along with its context. Trimming took 5 bases from V and 6 from J; bases not matched to a gene: 8. The CDR3 is 15 residues long. CDR1 and CDR2 from the germline V gene are SGHTA and FQGTGA. This sample was included in a study of OX40 agonist ivuxolimab in advanced cancers. Using immunoSEQ multiplex PCR, the repertoire was profiled, and TCRdb retains in-frame clones only, with some absent. Among about 36,000 clones listed, about 81% were seen once. The receptor was derived from an adult with an advanced solid tumor such as melanoma, head and neck, liver or kidney cancer. The chain employs TRBV7-3 and TRBJ2-2; 8 nucleotides agree with TRBD2. The sample here was CD4+ or CD8+ T cells sorted from blood, taken in a trial of the OX40 agonist ivuxolimab. The CDR3 DNA follows: TGTGCCAGCAGCCGGCGGGGGGCCTCGTCCGGGGAGCTGTTTTTT. Translated, it gives CASSRRGASSGELFF.